These 14 T cell receptor beta chains came from one sample sequenced in a study of T-cell memory formation after mild COVID-19. MiXCR, run by TCRdb on the 5' RACE reads, gives a single entry per CDR3 protein. Of some 100,000 distinct CDR3 sequences in the sample, 11% were seen once. Sequencing used PBMCs or a T cell subset sorted from them (not recorded which). The source is a man aged 18 to 29 who had mild COVID-19 (a few samples of this study predate the infection). Cell type and time point are not known.

The chain uses TRBV11-2 and TRBJ2-2; D remains ambiguous. This CDR3 is 15 amino acids long. Trimming shortened V by 2 bases and J by 3 bases, and 10 bases separated the two germline ends. The germline CDR1 and CDR2 sequences are SGHAT and FQNNGV. Here the CDR3 DNA reads TGTGCCAGCAGCTTATTTGGGCTGGACACCGGGGAGCTGTTTTTT. It translates to CASSLFGLDTGELFF. The variable domain in full, with the rest retrieved from reference TRBV11-2 and TRBJ2-2, is EAGVAQSPRYKIIEKRQSVAFWCNPISGHATLYWYQQILGQGPKLLIQFQNNGVVDDSQLPKDRFSAERLKGVDSTLKIQPAKLEDSAVYLCASSLFGLDTGELFFGEGSRLTVL.

This clonotype was recorded a few times. The chain uses TRBV27 and TRBJ2-1; no definite D call. Between the trimmed V and J ends, which lost 3 bases and 4 bases, there was a span of 10 bases. Germline CDR1 is MNHEY and CDR2 is SMNVEV (reference sequence). The CDR3 is 14 amino acids. The CDR3 loop is CASSFNGLYNEQFF. The CDR3 DNA is TGTGCCAGCAGTTTCAATGGCCTTTACAATGAGCAGTTCTTC.

This rearrangement joins TRBV20-1 to TRBJ1-2; unclear D gene. The CDR3 extends over 12 amino acids. Trimming took off 3 bases at V and 8 bases at J, with 13 bases between the two ends. CDR1 and CDR2 (germline): DFQATT, SNEGSKA (reference sequence). The CDR3: CSASDGVYGYTF. The CDR3 DNA reads TGCAGTGCTAGCGACGGTGTTTACGGCTACACCTTC.

Worth noting for this clonotype: At one end the junction does not follow the germline gene, possibly because of a read error. V is TRBV7-2 and J is TRBJ1-4; unclear D gene. Germline CDR1 is SGHTA and CDR2 is FQGNSA. The CDR3 contains 13 residues. In DNA form, the CDR3 reads TGTGCCAGCAGCCCTTACTTTGATGAAAAAATGTTTTTT. Translation gives CASSPYFDEKMFF.

The chain links TRBV5-1 to TRBJ1-1; tentatively, D is TRBD1 (6 bases). The germline CDR1 and CDR2 sequences are SGHRS and YFSETQ. Trimming took off 8 bases at V and 2 bases at J, with 16 bases between the two ends. This CDR3 spans 14 amino acids. CDR3 in DNA: TGCGCCAGTGTACAGGGTCCTCCTAACACTGAAGCTTTCTTT. This codes for CASVQGPPNTEAFF.

V is TRBV7-9 and J is TRBJ2-7; D is unclear. Germline lookup yields CDR1 SEHNR and CDR2 FQNEAQ (reference sequence). V gave up 5 bases and J gave up 10 bases, with 15 bases separating them. The CDR3 spans 12 residues. The CDR3 loop reads CASSSALPRQYV. DNA for the CDR3: TGTGCCAGCAGCAGCGCTTTGCCTCGTCAGTACGTC.

This rearrangement joins TRBV28 to TRBJ1-1; weak D call: TRBD1 (5 bases). This CDR3 is built from 14 residues. Deletions cut 7 bases from V and 1 base from J, with 13 bases between. Germline V gene data show CDR1 as MDHEN and CDR2 as SYDVKM. CDR3 sequence reads: CASKNTGQNTEAFF. The CDR3 DNA sequence: TGTGCCAGCAAAAACACAGGACAGAACACTGAAGCTTTCTTT.

Only a few counts were recorded for this clonotype. V gene TRBV5-1 combines with J gene TRBJ2-3; 8 nucleotides align to TRBD1. V lost 6 bases and J lost 7; bases outside the gene matches: 7. CDR1 SGHRS and CDR2 YFSETQ come from the germline V gene. This CDR3 is 13 amino acids long. Written as DNA, the CDR3 is TGCGCCAGCAACCCCGGACAGGGACATACGCAGTATTTT. Amino acid sequence: CASNPGQGHTQYF.

This clonotype was seen a few times. The chain is built from TRBV28 and TRBJ2-5; 12 nucleotides line up with TRBD2. V lost 5 bases and J lost 2; bases outside the gene matches: 6. Germline V lookup: CDR1 MDHEN, CDR2 SYDVKM. The CDR3 sequence is 16 residues long. This CDR3 is CASSRWTSGDQETQYF. The CDR3 bases are TGTGCCAGCAGTCGTTGGACTAGCGGGGATCAAGAGACCCAGTACTTC.

This clonotype turned up a few times. The gene calls are TRBV27 and TRBJ2-1; D not resolved. The germline gives CDR1 MNHEY, CDR2 SMNVEV (reference sequence). V was shortened by 2 bases and J by 5 bases, with 1 base between the two germline ends. This CDR3 spans 11 amino acids. CDR3 sequence: CASSLNNEQFF. The CDR3 DNA is TGTGCCAGCAGTTTAAACAATGAGCAGTTCTTC.

The chain recombines TRBV5-5 with TRBJ2-3; no definite D call. Per the germline V gene, CDR1 is SGHKS and CDR2 is YYEKEE (reference sequence). The germline V and J ends were trimmed by 0 bases and 0 bases, with 14 bases remaining between them. The CDR3 has 17 residues. The CDR3 nucleotides are TGTGCCAGCAGCTTGGAGGCGCAAATGACTAGCACAGATACGCAGTATTTT. Amino acid sequence: CASSLEAQMTSTDTQYF.

The chain uses TRBV5-1 and TRBJ2-1; D perhaps matches TRBD2 (6 bases). Trimming took off 5 bases at V and 6 bases at J, with 12 bases between the two ends. The CDR3 runs 13 residues. The germline gives CDR1 SGHRS, CDR2 YFSETQ. This CDR3 is CASSRRGGNEQFF. In DNA form, the CDR3 reads TGCGCCAGCAGTCGGAGGGGAGGCAATGAGCAGTTCTTC.

This clonotype was counted only a few times. The J gene is TRBJ2-1, the V gene TRBV28, with D perhaps matching TRBD1 (6 bases). The CDR3 extends over 16 amino acids. Trimming removed 7 bases at V and 4 bases at J, with 20 bases between. Germline loops: CDR1 MDHEN, CDR2 SYDVKM. This chain's CDR3 is CASTLGASDFYNEQFF. CDR3 nucleotides: TGTGCCAGCACCTTGGGGGCATCTGATTTTTACAATGAGCAGTTCTTC.

This clonotype has more than one count but fewer than ten. The chain combines TRBV5-4 with TRBJ2-1; 10 bases agree with TRBD1. With V trimmed by 4 bases and J by 14 bases, 6 bases remained unmatched. The CDR3 sequence is 12 residues long. The germline V gene encodes CDR1 SGHNT and CDR2 YYREEE (reference sequence). CDR3 nucleotides: TGTGCCAGCAGCACGGGACAGGGGATTGAGTTCTTC. Its protein is CASSTGQGIEFF.